This TCR beta chain was sequenced in a study of CD8+CD57+ T cells in acquired aplastic anemia. Study as a whole: Recorded DNA amounts for sorted CD4+ and CD8+ cells had an average of approximately 3.2 ug. Points from the study as a whole: Patient and control CD8+ Simpson's diversity was not significantly different. The same twenty-nine CD8+ CDR3 sequences occurred in patients and in controls.

Regarding this clonotype: As yet, its antigen is unknown. A junction boundary mismatches the germline segment, possibly from a read error.

Genomic DNA served as template for TCR beta VDJ and CDR3 profiling. TCRdb re-derived calls from the reads in MiXCR, one entry per CDR3 protein. The sample yields 150,000 to 200,000 distinct CDR3 sequences, less than 65% seen once. CDR1 and CDR2 (germline): KGHDR, SFDVKD. This CDR3 comprises 15 residues. The sample consisted of sorted CD4+, CD8+, or CD8+CD57+ T cells (not recorded which) from PBMCs. The chain is built from TRBV24-1 and TRBJ2-2; 8 nucleotides agree with TRBD1. This TCR derives from a human donor with severe aplastic anemia or a healthy control (not recorded which). This chain's CDR3 is CASSDGQGGTGELLF. The DNA of the CDR3 is TGTGCCAGCAGTGACGGACAGGGTGGCACCGGGGAGCTGCTTTTT.